Below are 29 T cell receptor beta chains sequenced from a single sample in a study of beta chain features in type 1 diabetes. These receptors are not linked to any known antigen. The investigators reverse transcribed all of the isolated RNA, so they sequenced expressed TCRB transcripts. Assay: immunoSEQ multiplex PCR; the TCRdb copy retains only in-frame clones and omits some. The sample has under 350,000 clones, roughly 13% seen once. Study-wide results and limits: Type 1 diabetes patients showed a moderate but significant shortening of TCRB CDR3s in all four CD4+ subsets.

What was sequenced was naive CD4+ T cells from blood. These receptors all stem from a young man with type 1 diabetes.

The gene calls are TRBV6-5 and TRBJ1-2; tentative D call: TRBD1 (6 bases). In germline, CDR1 is MNHEY, CDR2 SVGAGI. The CDR3 extends over 14 amino acids. Deletions cut 2 bases from V and 2 bases from J, with 9 bases between. The chain's CDR3 is CASSYNRANYGYTF. In DNA form, the CDR3 reads TGTGCCAGCAGTTACAACAGGGCGAACTATGGCTACACCTTC.

This clone has only a few counts. J is TRBJ2-1 and V is TRBV9, with TRBD2 matching over 11 bases. Germline V gene lookup returns CDR1 SGDLS and CDR2 YYNGEE. The ends lost 0 bases at V and 6 bases at J; junction bases unmatched: 11. The CDR3 has 18 amino acids. CDR3 protein: CASSVAHLAGGPGNEQFF. Written as DNA, the CDR3 is TGTGCCAGCAGCGTAGCCCACTTAGCGGGAGGGCCAGGCAATGAGCAGTTCTTC.

V gene TRBV4-1 combines with J gene TRBJ2-5, with a possible D match to TRBD2 (6 bases). The germline V and J ends were trimmed by 0 bases and 2 bases, with 13 bases remaining between them. Per germline, CDR1 MGHRA and CDR2 YSYEKL. The CDR3 extends over 16 amino acids. CDR3 protein: CASSQEALARQETQYF. CDR3 in DNA: TGCGCCAGCAGCCAAGAAGCTCTAGCGCGACAAGAGACCCAGTACTTC.

J is TRBJ1-2 and V is TRBV9; possibly TRBD1 for D (5 bases). This CDR3 is built from 12 residues. Trimming took off 4 bases at V and 8 bases at J, with 12 bases between the two ends. CDR1 and CDR2 (germline): SGDLS, YYNGEE. CDR3 nucleotides: TGTGCCAGCAGCTTAAACAGGAACGGCTACACCTTC. Translating it yields CASSLNRNGYTF.

The chain employs TRBV15 and TRBJ1-1; D possibly corresponds to TRBD1 (5 bases). CDR1 is LNHNV, CDR2 YYDKDF, per germline (reference sequence). CDR3 length: 12 residues. Trimming cost V 0 bases and J 10 bases, with 9 bases left between them. The CDR3 protein is CATSRDRRGAFF. CDR3 DNA: TGTGCCACCAGCAGAGATCGGAGGGGAGCTTTCTTT.

The sample holds a few counts of this clone. The rearrangement uses TRBV6-5 and TRBJ2-1, with 14 bases lining up with TRBD2. The V gene end was trimmed by 2 bases and the J gene end by 6 bases; junction bases not matched to a gene: 3. Germline V gene lookup returns CDR1 MNHEY and CDR2 SVGAGI. The CDR3 extends over 16 amino acids. CDR3 sequence reads: CASSYTGTSGSNEQFF. The CDR3 DNA is TGTGCCAGCAGTTACACCGGGACTAGCGGGAGCAATGAGCAGTTCTTC.

This clone was counted between two and nine times. This chain uses TRBV28 with TRBJ2-6; tentatively, D is TRBD1 (5 bases). The CDR3 covers 16 residues. Deletions cut 3 bases from V and 0 bases from J, with 9 bases between. CDR1 MDHEN and CDR2 SYDVKM come from the germline V gene. CDR3 nucleotide sequence: TGTGCCAGCAGTTTGACAGTTAGCTCTGGGGCCAACGTCCTGACTTTC. Residues: CASSLTVSSGANVLTF.

This clone was detected many times. The chain couples TRBV29-1 to TRBJ2-3; D may be TRBD2 (5 bases). The ends were cut back, 7 bases at V and 0 bases at J, with 8 bases in the middle. Germline lookup yields CDR1 SQVTM and CDR2 ANQGSEA. The CDR3 consists of 12 residues. The CDR3 DNA is TGCAGCGGCGTAGCGAGCACAGATACGCAGTATTTT. Its protein is CSGVASTDTQYF.

In this sample, this clone turned up a few times. V gene TRBV7-2 combines with J gene TRBJ2-5, with 7 positions matching TRBD2. The length of the CDR3 is 18 residues. V gave up 1 base and J gave up 2 bases; unmatched junction bases: 13. CDR1 is SGHTA and CDR2 is FQGNSA in the germline V gene. CDR3 loop: CASSLVPLGGSLQETQYF. The CDR3 nucleotides read TGTGCCAGCAGCTTAGTCCCCTTGGGCGGGAGCCTTCAAGAGACCCAGTACTTC.

V gene TRBV5-4 combines with J gene TRBJ2-5; D may be TRBD2 (6 bases). CDR1 is SGHNT and CDR2 is YYREEE in the germline V gene (reference sequence). Trimming stripped 7 bases from V and 5 bases from J, with 12 bases between. This CDR3 spans 12 amino acids. The CDR3 coding sequence is TGTGCCAGCGGGGGACTTGGTGAGACCCAGTACTTC. It specifies CASGGLGETQYF. Based on the CDR3 plus reference TRBV5-4 and TRBJ2-5, the full variable domain is ETGVTQSPTHLIKTRGQQVTLRCSSQSGHNTVSWYQQALGQGPQFIFQYYREEENGRGNFPPRFSGLQFPNYSSELNVNALELDDSALYLCASGGLGETQYFGPGTRLLVL.

CDR3 sequence reads: CASSLYQTNTGELFF. CDR3 bases: TGCGCCAGCAGCTTGTATCAGACGAACACCGGGGAGCTGTTTTTT. The chain joins TRBV5-1 to TRBJ2-2; D is ambiguous. Germline V CDR1 and CDR2: SGHRS, YFSETQ. This CDR3 has 15 amino acids. V lost 1 base to trimming and J lost 0 bases, with 7 bases between them. Together with reference TRBV5-1 and TRBJ2-2, the CDR3 gives the full variable domain: KAGVTQTPRYLIKTRGQQVTLSCSPISGHRSVSWYQQTPGQGLQFLFEYFSETQRNKGNFPGRFSGRQFSNSRSEMNVSTLELGDSALYLCASSLYQTNTGELFFGEGSRLTVL.

J is TRBJ2-1 and V is TRBV14; unclear D gene. Germline V gene sequence: CDR1 SGHDN, CDR2 FVKESK. This CDR3 contains 14 residues. V gave up 2 bases and J gave up 6 bases, with 11 bases separating them. The CDR3 DNA is TGTGCCAGCAGCCAAACTCAAATCTTCAATGAGCAGTTCTTC. The encoded protein is CASSQTQIFNEQFF.

The chain recombines TRBV4-3 with TRBJ1-1; weak D call: TRBD1 (6 bases). This CDR3 region has 15 residues. The germline gives CDR1 LGHNA, CDR2 YSLEER. V was cut by 0 bases and J by 1 base, with 9 bases left in between. CDR3 protein: CASSQEGHQNTEAFF. CDR3 DNA: TGCGCCAGCAGCCAAGAGGGACATCAGAACACTGAAGCTTTCTTT.

Only a few counts were recorded for this clone. The rearrangement uses TRBV11-2 and TRBJ2-3; 9 bases line up with TRBD2. J was trimmed by 1 base and V by 0 bases; bases with no gene match: 5. The V gene's germline CDR1 is SGHAT and CDR2 FQNNGV. The CDR3 runs to 17 residues. The CDR3 here is CASSLDLASGGTDTQYF. In nucleotides, the CDR3 is TGTGCCAGCAGCTTAGATCTGGCTAGCGGGGGCACAGATACGCAGTATTTT. The full variable domain, its missing parts supplied by reference TRBV11-2 and TRBJ2-3, is EAGVAQSPRYKIIEKRQSVAFWCNPISGHATLYWYQQILGQGPKLLIQFQNNGVVDDSQLPKDRFSAERLKGVDSTLKIQPAKLEDSAVYLCASSLDLASGGTDTQYFGPGTRLTVL.

The chain combines TRBV5-4 with TRBJ1-1; 7 bases are shared with TRBD1. V trimming: 3 bases; J trimming: 3 bases; junction bases outside the gene matches: 8. The CDR3 length is 15 residues. Germline CDR1 is SGHNT and CDR2 is YYREEE (reference sequence). CDR3 in amino acids: CASSYRQGGDTEAFF. CDR3 in DNA: TGTGCCAGCAGCTACAGACAGGGTGGGGACACTGAAGCTTTCTTT.

This chain links TRBV9 with TRBJ1-2; no firm D call. Germline lookup yields CDR1 SGDLS and CDR2 YYNGEE. The CDR3 length is 15 residues. V lost 0 bases, J lost 1 base, and 10 bases lay in between. Here the CDR3 DNA reads TGTGCCAGCAGCGTAGGAACACGACTTAACTATGGCTACACCTTC. Protein sequence: CASSVGTRLNYGYTF.

The J gene is TRBJ2-7, the V gene TRBV7-3; tentative D call: TRBD2 (6 bases). CDR3 size: 18 residues. Trimming shortened V by 1 base and J by 0 bases, and 19 bases separated the two germline ends. The V gene's germline CDR1 is SGHTA and CDR2 FQGTGA. The CDR3 spells CASSLMPLTSLSSYEQYF. In DNA, the CDR3 is TGTGCCAGCAGCTTAATGCCGCTTACTAGCCTTAGCTCCTACGAGCAGTACTTC.

The table lists this clone with a few counts. The V call is TRBV10-3, the J call TRBJ2-2; tentative D call: TRBD2 (6 bases). The CDR3 extends over 14 amino acids. In germline, CDR1 is ENHRY, CDR2 SYGVKD. Trimming took off 8 bases at V and 3 bases at J, with 13 bases between the two ends. CDR3 nucleotides: TGTGCCATCGGCGGGCGGGGTGACACCGGGGAGCTGTTTTTT. Translation gives CAIGGRGDTGELFF.

The CDR3 DNA is TGTGCCAGCAGTACCAGCGGGCTAGGGGACAATGAGCAGTTCTTC. Its protein product is CASSTSGLGDNEQFF. The V call is TRBV5-4, the J call TRBJ2-1, with a possible D match to TRBD2 (6 bases). The CDR3 spans 15 residues. Germline V gives CDR1 SGHNT, CDR2 YYREEE (reference sequence). Trimming pared 5 bases from V and 5 bases from J, leaving 17 bases between. The full variable domain, completed using reference TRBV5-4 and TRBJ2-1, is ETGVTQSPTHLIKTRGQQVTLRCSSQSGHNTVSWYQQALGQGPQFIFQYYREEENGRGNFPPRFSGLQFPNYSSELNVNALELDDSALYLCASSTSGLGDNEQFFGPGTRLTVL.

This clone was seen only a few times. V usage is TRBV29-1 and J usage is TRBJ1-5, with D hard to call. The germline V and J ends were trimmed by 2 bases and 4 bases, with 9 bases remaining between them. The germline V gene encodes CDR1 SQVTM and CDR2 ANQGSEA. The CDR3 length is 13 residues. CDR3 region: CSVETSSNQPQHF. The CDR3 DNA sequence: TGCAGCGTTGAAACGAGTTCGAATCAGCCCCAGCATTTT.

The rearrangement joins TRBV18 to TRBJ2-1; D possibly corresponds to TRBD1 (6 bases). Germline V gene lookup returns CDR1 KGHSH and CDR2 LQKENI. The CDR3 contains 15 residues. Trimming pared 6 bases from V and 6 bases from J, leaving 18 bases between. Here the CDR3 DNA reads TGTGCCAGCTCCCCATCGCAGGGGAGAATCAATGAGCAGTTCTTC. Translation: CASSPSQGRINEQFF.

The chain recombines TRBV7-8 with TRBJ1-3; D ambiguous. The CDR3 consists of 15 residues. Germline V gene lookup returns CDR1 SGHVS and CDR2 FQNEAQ. Trimming took 5 bases from V and 0 from J, leaving 11 bases between them. The CDR3 loop reads CASSPRPSSGNTIYF. The DNA for the CDR3 is TGTGCCAGCAGCCCGCGTCCGAGCTCTGGAAACACCATATATTTT.

The sample holds a few counts of this clone. The J gene is TRBJ2-7, the V gene TRBV25-1; possible D gene TRBD2, 5 bases. V lost 8 bases to trimming and J lost 3 bases, with 17 bases between them. The germline CDR1 and CDR2 sequences are MGHDK and SYGVNS. The CDR3 loop spans 14 amino acids. As DNA, the CDR3 is TGTGCCAGCGATCCTAGCAGCGGATGCTACGAGCAGTACTTC. It translates to CASDPSSGCYEQYF.

This clone was seen a handful of times. The chain has TRBV2 and TRBJ2-1; 8 bases line up with TRBD1. CDR3 length equals 16 residues. Per germline, CDR1 SNHLY and CDR2 FYNNEI. V gave up 7 bases and J gave up 7 bases; unmatched junction bases: 15. The CDR3: CASTTPPGTGENEQFF. The CDR3 region has the DNA TGTGCCAGCACCACCCCTCCGGGGACAGGCGAAAATGAGCAGTTCTTC.

This clone was counted between two and nine times. The chain uses TRBV7-9 and TRBJ2-2, with 7 bases identical to TRBD1. Trimming cost V 7 bases and J 3 bases; bases outside gene matches: 8. CDR1 SEHNR and CDR2 FQNEAQ come from the germline V gene (reference sequence). The CDR3 spans 15 residues. CDR3 sequence: CASTRRQGYTGELFF. The CDR3 DNA reads TGTGCCAGCACACGCCGACAGGGATACACCGGGGAGCTGTTTTTT.

This clone occurred a few times. The V call is TRBV6-6, the J call TRBJ2-1; TRBD1 aligns across 8 bases. CDR1 and CDR2 from the germline V gene are MNHNY and SVGAGI (reference sequence). V was clipped by 7 bases and J by 3 bases; unmatched bases: 11. The length of the CDR3 is 16 residues. The DNA for the CDR3 is TGTGCCAGCATCCCAGGGGGCGGAGGCCTCTACAATGAGCAGTTCTTC. Amino acid sequence: CASIPGGGGLYNEQFF.

This sequence joins TRBV5-4 and TRBJ1-5, with D unresolved. Germline values: CDR1 SGHNT, CDR2 YYREEE (reference sequence). The CDR3 loop spans 14 amino acids. Trimming cost V 2 bases and J 1 base, with 7 bases left between them. The CDR3 protein is CASSFGGSNQPQHF. CDR3 in DNA: TGTGCCAGCAGCTTCGGAGGCAGCAATCAGCCCCAGCATTTT.

This clone appeared a few times. The V call is TRBV7-2, the J call TRBJ2-1; tentative D call: TRBD2 (6 bases). V gave up 1 base and J gave up 7 bases, with 17 bases separating them. Germline assignment: CDR1 SGHTA and CDR2 FQGNSA. This CDR3 comprises 16 residues. Here the CDR3 reads CASSLEGLGGWNEQFF. Here the CDR3 DNA reads TGTGCCAGCAGCTTAGAGGGTCTCGGGGGTTGGAATGAGCAGTTCTTC.

This clone turned up a few times. The V gene is TRBV7-3, the J gene TRBJ1-1, with 12 bases that match TRBD1. The CDR3 runs 16 residues. The J segment lost 1 base and the V segment lost 5 bases, leaving 5 bases of the junction unmatched. Germline assignment: CDR1 SGHTA and CDR2 FQGTGA. The CDR3 protein is CASSPGQGAGNTEAFF. The CDR3 DNA sequence: TGTGCCAGCAGCCCGGGACAGGGGGCCGGGAACACTGAAGCTTTCTTT.